This paragraph reports one TCR beta chain. This specimen belongs to a study of T cells in Graves' hyperthyroidism and ophthalmopathy. Amplification yielded TCR beta CDR3 regions, with RNA transcripts as the source. The study used the HTBI primer set for a first-round RT-PCR of the TCR CDR3. TCRdb analysed the multiplex PCR reads with MiXCR anew, one entry per CDR3 protein. This sample has roughly 580,000 distinct CDR3 sequences; around 13% occur once, and the top ten carry 5.8%. The V gene's germline CDR1 is SGHNT and CDR2 YYREEE (reference sequence). Trimming pared 5 bases from V and 3 bases from J, leaving 22 bases between. The CDR3 is 17 residues long.

This receptor was identified in a woman under 40 with Graves' hyperthyroidism that later progressed to Graves' ophthalmopathy. Sequenced sample: blood. This sequence joins TRBV5-4 and TRBJ2-3; the D gene is possibly TRBD2 (7 bases). The CDR3 bases are TGTGCCAGCAGTCCTGATAGGGGGGGGAGTTTTACAGATACGCAGTATTTT. It codes for CASSPDRGGSFTDTQYF.